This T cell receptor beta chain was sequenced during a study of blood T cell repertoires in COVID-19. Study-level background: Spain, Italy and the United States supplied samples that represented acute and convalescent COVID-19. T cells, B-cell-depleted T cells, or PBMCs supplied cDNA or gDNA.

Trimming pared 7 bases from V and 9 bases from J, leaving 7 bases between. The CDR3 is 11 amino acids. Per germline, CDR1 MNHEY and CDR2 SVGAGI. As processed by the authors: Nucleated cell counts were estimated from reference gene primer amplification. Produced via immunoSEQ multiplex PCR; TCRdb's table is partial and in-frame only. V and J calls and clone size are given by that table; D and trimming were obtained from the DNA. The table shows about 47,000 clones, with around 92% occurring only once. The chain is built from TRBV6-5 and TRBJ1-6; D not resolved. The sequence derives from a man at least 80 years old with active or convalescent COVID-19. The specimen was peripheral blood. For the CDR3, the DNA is TGTGCCAGCACAGATTTTTCACCCCTCCACTTT. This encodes CASTDFSPLHF.